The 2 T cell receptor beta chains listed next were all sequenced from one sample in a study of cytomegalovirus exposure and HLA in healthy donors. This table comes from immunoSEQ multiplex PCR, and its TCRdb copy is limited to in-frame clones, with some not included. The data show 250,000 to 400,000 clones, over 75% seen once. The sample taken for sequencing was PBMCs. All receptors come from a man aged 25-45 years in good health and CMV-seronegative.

This chain's CDR3 is CASSLGSRDYNSPLHF. In nucleotides, the CDR3 is TGCGCCAGCAGCTTGGGTAGCAGGGACTATAATTCACCCCTCCACTTT. The chain links TRBV5-1 to TRBJ1-6, with D perhaps matching TRBD1 (5 bases). Germline CDR1 reads SGHRS; CDR2 reads YFSETQ. This CDR3 has 16 amino acids. The V end was cut by 0 bases, the J end by 3 bases, with 10 bases between.

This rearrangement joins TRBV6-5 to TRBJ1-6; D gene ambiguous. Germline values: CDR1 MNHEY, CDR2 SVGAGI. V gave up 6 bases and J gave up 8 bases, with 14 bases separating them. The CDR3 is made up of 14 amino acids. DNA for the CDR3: TGTGCCAGCAGAAGGCATAGCGTAGATTCACCCCTCCACTTT. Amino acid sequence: CASRRHSVDSPLHF.